Below are 28 T cell receptor beta chains sequenced from a single sample in a study of T cell responses to AZD1222 COVID-19 vaccine. The table came from immunoSEQ multiplex PCR; TCRdb's copy has only in-frame clones and leaves some out. The table includes about 120,000 clones, about 90% detected once. The input for sequencing was peripheral blood, taken 28 days after the second AZD1222 dose. These receptors were collected from an adult who received the AZD1222 COVID-19 vaccine.

This chain links TRBV5-1 with TRBJ2-3; the match to TRBD2 covers 8 bases. The CDR3 has 16 amino acids. V gave up 1 base and J gave up 3 bases; unmatched junction bases: 7. CDR1 and CDR2 (germline): SGHRS, YFSETQ. Here the CDR3 reads CASSLLGLESTDTQYF. For the CDR3, the DNA is TGCGCCAGCAGCTTGCTGGGACTAGAGTCAACAGATACGCAGTATTTT.

This chain links TRBV18 with TRBJ1-2; D perhaps matches TRBD1 (5 bases). Germline assignment: CDR1 KGHSH and CDR2 LQKENI. There are 16 residues in the CDR3. V was cut by 2 bases and J by 5 bases, with 18 bases left in between. This chain's CDR3 is CASSPIRDGPGYGYTF. For the CDR3, the DNA is TGTGCCAGCTCACCAATCCGGGACGGGCCTGGGTATGGCTACACCTTC. Full variable domain (remainder filled in from reference TRBV18 and TRBJ1-2): NAGVMQNPRHLVRRRGQEARLRCSPMKGHSHVYWYRQLPEEGLKFMVYLQKENIIDESGMPKERFSAEFPKEGPSILRIQQVVRGDSAAYFCASSPIRDGPGYGYTFGSGTRLTVV.

This chain joins TRBV9 and TRBJ2-7, with TRBD2 matching over 9 bases. This CDR3 is 15 amino acids long. The V gene end was trimmed by 0 bases and the J gene end by 2 bases; junction bases not matched to a gene: 3. Germline CDR1 SGDLS, CDR2 YYNGEE. The CDR3 loop is CASSVASGGTYEQYF. CDR3 DNA: TGTGCCAGCAGCGTAGCGAGCGGGGGGACCTACGAGCAGTACTTC.

The table lists this clone with a count of one. This chain uses TRBV4-3 with TRBJ2-7, with 9 bases that match TRBD1. The CDR3 consists of 15 residues. The junction had 10 bases not matched to a gene; V was cut back by 6 bases and J by 4 bases. In germline, CDR1 is LGHNA, CDR2 YSLEER. The CDR3: CASSLGTGFVYEQYF. The DNA for the CDR3 is TGCGCCAGCAGTCTTGGGACAGGGTTCGTTTACGAGCAGTACTTC.

The chain is built from TRBV28 and TRBJ1-2; D gene ambiguous. CDR3 size: 12 residues. With 8 bases removed from V and 5 bases from J, the gap between germline ends came to 12 bases. Germline-derived CDR1 and CDR2 are MDHEN and SYDVKM. CDR3 nucleotide sequence: TGTGCCAGCGGAATCCCTGGATATGGCTACACCTTC. It codes for CASGIPGYGYTF.

This rearrangement joins TRBV4-2 to TRBJ2-2; tentatively, D is TRBD2 (5 bases). Per germline, CDR1 LGHNA and CDR2 YNFKEQ. Between the trimmed V and J ends, which lost 0 bases and 4 bases, there was a span of 15 bases. The CDR3 runs 17 residues. CDR3 sequence (DNA): TGTGCCAGCAGCCAAGATCCGGGAAGTGCGGGCACCGGGGAGCTGTTTTTT. Its protein is CASSQDPGSAGTGELFF.

The chain employs TRBV6-5 and TRBJ1-2; D gene unclear. Germline V lookup: CDR1 MNHEY, CDR2 SVGAGI. V gave up 6 bases and J gave up 4 bases, with 15 bases separating them. This CDR3 is 14 amino acids long. The CDR3 sequence: CASSPSRWGYGYTF. In DNA, the CDR3 is TGTGCCAGCAGCCCCTCCCGGTGGGGCTATGGCTACACCTTC.

The rearrangement joins TRBV6-5 to TRBJ2-3; weak D call: TRBD2 (6 bases). The CDR3 runs to 16 residues. Trimming took off 0 bases at V and 5 bases at J, with 15 bases between the two ends. Germline loops: CDR1 MNHEY, CDR2 SVGAGI. This CDR3 is CASSYSLLGGEDTQYF. The CDR3 DNA follows: TGTGCCAGCAGTTACTCATTACTTGGAGGGGAAGATACGCAGTATTTT.

V and J are TRBV10-2 and TRBJ1-3; D gene unclear. The CDR3 spans 14 residues. The germline gives CDR1 WSHSY, CDR2 SAAADI. Between the trimmed V and J ends, which lost 3 bases and 2 bases, there was a span of 8 bases. In DNA form, the CDR3 reads TGCGCCAGCAGTGAACCCGAACCTGGAAACACCATATATTTT. This gives the protein CASSEPEPGNTIYF.

The chain uses TRBV7-9 and TRBJ2-1; TRBD2 agrees at 11 bases. V dropped 3 bases and J dropped 8; count of bases not matched to a gene: 3. This CDR3 has 14 amino acids. Germline V gene sequence: CDR1 SEHNR, CDR2 FQNEAQ (reference sequence). The CDR3 reads CASSFSGGVDEQFF. In nucleotides, the CDR3 is TGTGCCAGCAGCTTTAGCGGGGGGGTCGATGAGCAGTTCTTC.

This chain connects TRBV6-2 or TRBV6-3 to TRBJ1-1; 9 bases agree with TRBD1. The CDR3 extends over 14 amino acids. V was clipped by 6 bases and J by 4 bases; unmatched bases: 6. Germline CDR1 MNHEY, CDR2 SVGEGT. The CDR3 region is CASSWLDRGTEAFF. CDR3 in DNA: TGTGCCAGCAGCTGGCTGGACAGGGGCACTGAAGCTTTCTTT.

The V call is TRBV19, the J call TRBJ1-2; D might be TRBD1 (5 bases). Trimming took 11 bases from V and 8 from J, leaving 24 bases between them. The CDR3 is 14 residues long. Germline loops: CDR1 LNHDA, CDR2 SQIVND (reference sequence). The CDR3 loop is CAGVPPGNGWGYTF. The CDR3, as DNA: TGTGCCGGTGTGCCCCCAGGGAATGGGTGGGGCTACACCTTC.

On this clone itself: Other nucleotide sequences in the sample specify the same CDR3. The V call is TRBV18, the J call TRBJ1-4, with D unclear. In germline, CDR1 is KGHSH, CDR2 LQKENI. The CDR3 is 14 residues long. V lost 3 bases to trimming and J lost 0 bases, with 5 bases between them. The CDR3 region has the DNA TGTGCCAGCTCACCTGGTGCAACTAATGAAAAACTGTTTTTT. Translated, it gives CASSPGATNEKLFF.

With regard to this clone: The sample has other DNA sequences that encode this CDR3 too. The gene calls are TRBV18 and TRBJ1-5, with no clear D. V lost 3 bases to trimming and J lost 2 bases, with 5 bases between them. The CDR3 loop spans 13 amino acids. Germline CDR1 KGHSH, CDR2 LQKENI. Here the CDR3 DNA reads TGTGCCAGCTCACCGGGCGGCAATCAGCCCCAGCATTTT. Protein sequence: CASSPGGNQPQHF.

This sequence joins TRBV29-1 and TRBJ1-2; possible D gene TRBD1, 5 bases. Germline lookup yields CDR1 SQVTM and CDR2 ANQGSEA. V lost 4 bases and J 6 bases, leaving 12 bases between the germline ends. The CDR3 runs to 12 residues. The CDR3 region has the DNA TGCAGCGTTGTGGGACGGCAGAATGGCTACACCTTC. Protein product: CSVVGRQNGYTF.

Here the CDR3 reads CASSLYSQGAREQYF. Written as DNA, the CDR3 is TGTGCCAGCAGCCTTTACTCACAGGGGGCGCGAGAGCAGTACTTC. The chain recombines TRBV7-2 with TRBJ2-7, with 9 bases identical to TRBD1. Germline values: CDR1 SGHTA, CDR2 FQGNSA. V lost 5 bases to trimming and J lost 7 bases; unmatched junction nucleotides: 12. The CDR3 loop spans 15 amino acids.

For this clone: The junction and the germline gene differ at one end; a read error may be behind it. This rearrangement joins TRBV19 to TRBJ1-1, with no clear D. CDR3 size: 13 residues. CDR1 is LNHDA and CDR2 is SQIVND in the germline V gene (reference sequence). CDR3 in amino acids: CASSRAVNTKAFF. The CDR3 DNA follows: TGTGCCAGTAGTAGGGCGGTGAACACTAAAGCTTTCTTT.

The chain recombines TRBV3-1 (or the pseudogene TRBV3-2) with TRBJ1-3; 7 bases line up with TRBD1. CDR3 length: 14 amino acids. The junction had 7 bases not matched to a gene; V was cut back by 4 bases and J by 7 bases. Per the germline V gene, CDR1 is LGHDT and CDR2 is YNNKEL (reference sequence). The CDR3 spells CASSPTGLSNTIYF. The CDR3 nucleotides are TGTGCCAGCAGCCCGACAGGGCTCTCCAACACCATATATTTT.

CDR3: CASSLSGGGHYTDTQYF. For the CDR3, the DNA is TGTGCCAGCAGTTTATCGGGCGGGGGGCATTACACAGATACGCAGTATTTT. The chain recombines TRBV27 with TRBJ2-3, with 8 bases identical to TRBD2. The V gene end was trimmed by 0 bases and the J gene end by 2 bases; junction bases not matched to a gene: 7. The germline gives CDR1 MNHEY, CDR2 SMNVEV (reference sequence). The CDR3 totals 17 residues.

There are a few counts of this clone. The chain joins TRBV19 to TRBJ1-4; 11 nucleotides align to TRBD1. Germline V gives CDR1 LNHDA, CDR2 SQIVND (reference sequence). There are 17 residues in the CDR3. V shed 6 bases and J 16 bases; nucleotides not matched to a gene: 22. Here the CDR3 DNA reads TGTGCCAGTAGCCACCTCGGGACAGGGGGGCCGAGGGAAGGAAAGTTTTTT. Its translation is CASSHLGTGGPREGKFF.

V and J are TRBV24-1 and TRBJ2-1; tentative D call: TRBD2 (6 bases). Germline V gene sequence: CDR1 KGHDR, CDR2 SFDVKD. The CDR3 is 15 residues long. Trimming took off 0 bases at V and 5 bases at J, with 10 bases between the two ends. In DNA, the CDR3 is TGTGCCACCAGTGATTTGGGGGGGAAGGACAATGAGCAGTTCTTC. Amino acids: CATSDLGGKDNEQFF.

The CDR3 region is CASSLGRYSNQPQHF. The DNA of the CDR3 is TGTGCCAGCAGTTTGGGCAGGTATAGCAATCAGCCCCAGCATTTT. The chain employs TRBV27 and TRBJ1-5; D gene unclear. Germline V gives CDR1 MNHEY, CDR2 SMNVEV (reference sequence). This CDR3 is 15 amino acids long. The V end lost 3 bases, the J end lost 0 bases, and 9 bases lay between the germline ends.

The chain combines TRBV6-1 with TRBJ1-3; D is ambiguous. This CDR3 contains 18 residues. CDR1 and CDR2 (germline): MNHNS, SASEGT. Trimming left V 2 bases short and J 0 bases short, with 17 bases between. The CDR3 reads CASSELINTLSSGNTIYF. In DNA form, the CDR3 reads TGTGCCAGCAGTGAACTAATAAACACATTGAGCTCTGGAAACACCATATATTTT.

The CDR3 reads CASSSSGVRDTEAFF. The CDR3 DNA follows: TGCGCCAGCAGCTCCTCAGGGGTTCGGGACACTGAAGCTTTCTTT. The gene calls are TRBV5-1 and TRBJ1-1; D is perhaps TRBD1 (6 bases). The CDR3 covers 15 residues. Trimming took 3 bases from V and 3 from J, leaving 15 bases between them. Germline V gene data show CDR1 as SGHRS and CDR2 as YFSETQ. Based on the CDR3 plus reference TRBV5-1 and TRBJ1-1, the full variable domain is KAGVTQTPRYLIKTRGQQVTLSCSPISGHRSVSWYQQTPGQGLQFLFEYFSETQRNKGNFPGRFSGRQFSNSRSEMNVSTLELGDSALYLCASSSSGVRDTEAFFGQGTRLTVV.

The genes are TRBV28 and TRBJ2-7; tentative D call: TRBD1 (6 bases). Looked up from germline, CDR1 is MDHEN and CDR2 is SYDVKM. The CDR3 totals 16 residues. V dropped 3 bases and J dropped 0 bases, with 15 bases sitting between them. The CDR3 bases are TGTGCCAGCAGTTTTCGGCAGGGGATTAACTCCTACGAGCAGTACTTC. This encodes CASSFRQGINSYEQYF.

V is TRBV28 and J is TRBJ1-4, with a tentative D call TRBD1 (5 bases). Looked up from germline, CDR1 is MDHEN and CDR2 is SYDVKM. The CDR3 runs to 17 residues. Between the trimmed V and J ends, which lost 2 bases and 6 bases, there was a span of 19 bases. CDR3 sequence: CASSLTGRGTEDEKLFF. CDR3 nucleotide sequence: TGTGCCAGCAGTTTAACGGGGCGGGGAACTGAGGATGAAAAACTGTTTTTT.

The gene calls are TRBV14 and TRBJ1-6; no clear D gene. The CDR3 contains 13 residues. From germline, CDR1 is SGHDN and CDR2 FVKESK. V lost 1 base, J lost 10 bases, and 8 bases lay in between. The chain's CDR3 is CASSQVISSPLHF. CDR3 nucleotide sequence: TGTGCCAGCAGCCAAGTGATAAGCTCACCCCTCCACTTT.

The chain is built from TRBV12-5 and TRBJ1-6; D not certain. The germline CDR1 and CDR2 sequences are LGHNT and FRNRAP. This CDR3 region has 13 residues. Trimming pared 11 bases from V and 7 bases from J, leaving 15 bases between. The CDR3 is CAAGRERNSPLHF. CDR3 sequence (DNA): TGTGCTGCAGGCCGGGAGAGAAATTCACCCCTCCACTTT.